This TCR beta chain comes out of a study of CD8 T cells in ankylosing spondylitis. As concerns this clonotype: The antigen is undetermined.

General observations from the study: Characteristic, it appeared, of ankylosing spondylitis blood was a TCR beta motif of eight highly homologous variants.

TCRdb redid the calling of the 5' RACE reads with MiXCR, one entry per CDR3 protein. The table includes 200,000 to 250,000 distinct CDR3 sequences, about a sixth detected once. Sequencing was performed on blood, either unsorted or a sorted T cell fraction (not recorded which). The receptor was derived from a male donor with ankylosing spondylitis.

The CDR3 region has the DNA TGTGCCAGCAGCGGACTGGCGGGGGTCGGGGATGAGCAGTTCTTC. Amino acids: CASSGLAGVGDEQFF. V usage is TRBV2 and J usage is TRBJ2-1, with 7 bases lining up with TRBD2. Germline V gives CDR1 SNHLY, CDR2 FYNNEI. Trimming at V came to 6 bases and at J to 8 bases, leaving 13 bases not matched to a gene. CDR3 size: 15 residues.